This T cell receptor (beta chain) appears in the sequencing data of a study of blood T cell repertoires in COVID-19. Overall study: In each case, the material was cDNA or gDNA derived from T cells, B-cell-depleted T cells, or PBMCs.

Measured with immunoSEQ multiplex PCR; TCRdb has only the in-frame clones, and not every one. The sample includes roughly 63,000 clones, around 85% of them seen just once. V shed 0 bases, J shed 7 bases, and the junction held 9 bases outside the gene matches. The CDR3 covers 16 residues. Per the germline V gene, CDR1 is SGHKS and CDR2 is YYEKEE (reference sequence). This chain joins TRBV5-5 and TRBJ2-1; 8 nucleotides align to TRBD2. Material for sequencing was peripheral blood. The receptor comes from a human donor in a cohort sampled during active COVID-19. The CDR3 DNA is TGTGCCAGCAGCTTGGTTTCTAGCGGGTGGAGAAATGAGCAGTTCTTC. Its translation: CASSLVSSGWRNEQFF.